Shown below are 24 T cell receptor beta chains from a single sample sequenced in a study of CD8+ T cells in alopecia areata. cDNA reverse transcribed from extracted RNA served as the sequencing template. Sequencing used immunoSEQ multiplex PCR; TCRdb keeps in-frame clones, though not all of them. Among 90,000 to 150,000 clones listed, about half were seen once. The treatment was: oral pan-JAK inhibitor, 5-10 mg twice daily. The sample here was CD4+ T cells sorted from blood, taken at week 4, from a patient treated with tofacitinib. The receptors stem from a human donor with alopecia areata.

The genes are TRBV5-4 and TRBJ2-5; tentative D call: TRBD2 (6 bases). The CDR3 runs to 15 residues. Germline values: CDR1 SGHNT, CDR2 YYREEE (reference sequence). Trimming pared 6 bases from V and 1 base from J, leaving 16 bases between. In DNA form, the CDR3 reads TGTGCCAGCACCTCTAGGCTAGCGTCCCAAGAGACCCAGTACTTC. Protein: CASTSRLASQETQYF.

The chain joins TRBV30 to TRBJ2-1; D remains unclear. Trimming shortened V by 1 base and J by 5 bases, and 9 bases separated the two germline ends. CDR1 is GTSNPN and CDR2 is SVGIG in the germline V gene (reference sequence). This CDR3 has 13 residues. CDR3 sequence (DNA): TGTGCCTGGAGTGGGCACTTAAACAATGAGCAGTTCTTC. Translation: CAWSGHLNNEQFF.

This clone occurred a few times. The chain carries TRBV6-5 and TRBJ1-5; D may be TRBD1 (6 bases). Germline-derived CDR1 and CDR2 are MNHEY and SVGAGI. V gave up 8 bases and J gave up 5 bases, with 13 bases separating them. The CDR3 is 13 amino acids. The CDR3 region is CASGGRVDQPQHF. DNA for the CDR3: TGTGCCAGCGGGGGCAGGGTTGATCAGCCCCAGCATTTT.

This clone occurred once. The V call is TRBV29-1, the J call TRBJ2-3; D gene ambiguous. The CDR3 is 15 residues long. The germline V and J ends were trimmed by 3 bases and 5 bases, with 18 bases remaining between them. CDR1 SQVTM and CDR2 ANQGSEA come from the germline V gene. The CDR3 is CSVDSLGVGLDTQYF. CDR3 DNA: TGCAGCGTTGATTCTCTAGGAGTCGGGTTAGATACGCAGTATTTT.

The table lists this clone with many counts. This sequence joins TRBV29-1 and TRBJ1-2; D gene ambiguous. The germline V gene has CDR1 SQVTM and CDR2 ANQGSEA. The length of the CDR3 is 13 residues. Between the trimmed V and J ends, which lost 6 bases and 2 bases, there was a span of 13 bases. The CDR3 is CSVGYGVNYGYTF. CDR3 coding DNA: TGCAGCGTGGGGTATGGGGTAAACTATGGCTACACCTTC. Full variable domain (remainder filled in from reference TRBV29-1 and TRBJ1-2): SAVISQKPSRDICQRGTSLTIQCQVDSQVTMMFWYRQQPGQSLTLIATANQGSEATYESGFVIDKFPISRPNLTFSTLTVSNMSPEDSSIYLCSVGYGVNYGYTFGSGTRLTVV.

There are a few counts of this clone. The V gene is TRBV5-1, the J gene TRBJ2-1; D unclear. V was clipped by 0 bases and J by 10 bases, with 8 bases between them. CDR3 length equals 12 residues. Germline-derived CDR1 and CDR2 are SGHRS and YFSETQ. The CDR3 loop reads CASSLDRNEQFF. CDR3 nucleotide sequence: TGCGCCAGCAGCTTGGACCGAAACGAGCAGTTCTTC.

The rearrangement links TRBV7-9 to TRBJ2-3; 9 nucleotides agree with TRBD1. In germline, CDR1 is SEHNR, CDR2 FQNEAQ (reference sequence). J gave up 4 bases and V 5 bases, and 13 bases lay outside the gene matches. The CDR3 consists of 17 residues. The CDR3 nucleotides are TGTGCCAGCAGCAGGCTCGATTACGGGACAGGGCCAGATACGCAGTATTTT. Translating gives CASSRLDYGTGPDTQYF.

This clone was counted only a few times. The CDR3 reads CASRPTGGEKLFF. The CDR3 DNA reads TGTGCCAGCAGACCCACAGGAGGGGAAAAACTGTTTTTT. V and J are TRBV7-9 and TRBJ1-4; TRBD1 is a possible D gene (5 bases). The germline V and J ends were trimmed by 6 bases and 8 bases, with 13 bases remaining between them. The CDR3 has 13 residues. Germline V gene lookup returns CDR1 SEHNR and CDR2 FQNEAQ (reference sequence).

The gene calls are TRBV4-1 and TRBJ1-2; D is undetermined. V was trimmed by 1 base and J by 6 bases, leaving 12 bases between them. CDR1 is MGHRA, CDR2 YSYEKL, per germline. The CDR3 has 14 residues. DNA of the CDR3: TGCGCCAGCAGCCAAGTCGGGGTGTTTAATGGCTACACCTTC. This sequence encodes CASSQVGVFNGYTF.

The genes are TRBV29-1 and TRBJ1-2; the D is unclear. Trimming took off 3 bases at V and 6 bases at J, with 2 bases between the two ends. CDR1 SQVTM and CDR2 ANQGSEA come from the germline V gene. The CDR3 consists of 9 residues. The CDR3 loop is CSVEDGYTF. In nucleotides, the CDR3 is TGCAGCGTTGAGGATGGCTACACCTTC.

This clone was seen a handful of times. The sample contains more than one DNA sequence encoding this CDR3. This sequence joins TRBV29-1 and TRBJ1-2; no definite D call. Germline values: CDR1 SQVTM, CDR2 ANQGSEA. The V end lost 4 bases, the J end lost 8 bases, and 11 bases lay between the germline ends. The CDR3 is 11 residues long. In DNA, the CDR3 is TGCAGCGTTGCGGGTAATGGAGGCTACACCTTC. It codes for CSVAGNGGYTF.

The chain carries TRBV29-1 and TRBJ2-7; D possibly corresponds to TRBD2 (7 bases). The CDR3 spans 13 residues. Between the trimmed V and J ends, which lost 4 bases and 6 bases, there was a span of 16 bases. Germline V gene data show CDR1 as SQVTM and CDR2 as ANQGSEA. CDR3 protein: CSVVGLTGSEQYF. The CDR3 DNA sequence: TGCAGCGTTGTGGGACTAACAGGGTCCGAGCAGTACTTC.

The chain uses TRBV30 and TRBJ2-7; 9 bases are a match to TRBD2. This CDR3 spans 16 amino acids. Germline V gene data show CDR1 as GTSNPN and CDR2 as SVGIG (reference sequence). V was pared by 3 bases and J by 2 bases, with 11 bases of the junction left unmatched. The CDR3, as DNA: TGTGCCTGGAGGCACCAAACTAGCGGGTCACCCTACGAGCAGTACTTC. As protein: CAWRHQTSGSPYEQYF.

The chain couples TRBV30 to TRBJ1-2, with D unclear. Germline CDR1 and CDR2: GTSNPN and SVGIG (reference sequence). Between the trimmed V and J ends, which lost 5 bases and 0 bases, there was a span of 10 bases. CDR3 length: 13 amino acids. The CDR3: CAWSGDTNYGYTF. Written as DNA, the CDR3 is TGTGCCTGGTCAGGAGACACTAACTATGGCTACACCTTC.

The chain uses TRBV9 and TRBJ1-2; D gene unclear. The germline gives CDR1 SGDLS, CDR2 YYNGEE. The ends were cut back, 0 bases at V and 2 bases at J, with 8 bases in the middle. The CDR3 totals 14 residues. Here the CDR3 DNA reads TGTGCCAGCAGCGTAGGGTTTGGGAACTATGGCTACACCTTC. It specifies CASSVGFGNYGYTF.

The chain uses TRBV30 and TRBJ2-1, with D perhaps matching TRBD2 (5 bases). Germline loops: CDR1 GTSNPN, CDR2 SVGIG (reference sequence). Deletions cut 0 bases from V and 4 bases from J, with 13 bases between. The CDR3 is 15 amino acids. CDR3 bases: TGTGCCTGGAGTGTACGCGGGTTTATGTACAATGAGCAGTTCTTC. Translated: CAWSVRGFMYNEQFF. The whole variable domain, filled in from reference TRBV30 and TRBJ2-1, reads SQTIHQWPATLVQPVGSPLSLECTVEGTSNPNLYWYRQAAGRGLQLLFYSVGIGQISSEVPQNLSASRPQDRQFILSSKKLLLSDSGFYLCAWSVRGFMYNEQFFGPGTRLTVL.

This clone was observed a handful of times. The chain has TRBV6-6 and TRBJ2-2; D is perhaps TRBD1 (6 bases). The CDR3 is 12 residues long. CDR1 and CDR2 (germline): MNHNY, SVGAGI (reference sequence). V was clipped by 6 bases and J by 7 bases, with 9 bases between them. The chain's CDR3 is CASRWTDGELFF. The CDR3 nucleotides read TGTGCCAGCAGGTGGACAGACGGGGAGCTGTTTTTT.

The chain is built from TRBV6-5 and TRBJ2-1, with D unclear. Looked up from germline, CDR1 is MNHEY and CDR2 is SVGAGI. The V and J ends lost 0 bases and 1 base respectively, with 4 bases between them. The CDR3 is made up of 14 amino acids. The CDR3 loop reads CASSYSMSYNEQFF. The CDR3 region has the DNA TGTGCCAGCAGTTACTCGATGTCCTACAATGAGCAGTTCTTC.

J is TRBJ2-1 and V is TRBV30, with TRBD2 identical over 13 bases. After removal of 3 bases from V and 9 bases from J, the junction contained 5 bases not matched to a gene. The CDR3 runs 14 residues. Germline V gene data show CDR1 as GTSNPN and CDR2 as SVGIG (reference sequence). CDR3 nucleotide sequence: TGTGCCTGGAGGGGGACTAGCGGGACGGGTGAGCAGTTCTTC. The encoded protein is CAWRGTSGTGEQFF.

This chain joins TRBV29-1 and TRBJ2-3, with 10 bases that match TRBD2. The V segment lost 7 bases and the J segment 6 bases; nucleotides outside the gene matches: 10. Germline V gene data show CDR1 as SQVTM and CDR2 as ANQGSEA. The CDR3 is 14 residues long. The CDR3 here is CSAAPAGGRDTQYF. The DNA for the CDR3 is TGCAGCGCCGCGCCAGCGGGGGGGCGGGATACGCAGTATTTT.

The chain employs TRBV30 and TRBJ1-5; TRBD1 matches 9 bases. This CDR3 has 15 residues. V was pared by 2 bases and J by 1 base, with 3 bases of the junction left unmatched. Looked up from germline, CDR1 is GTSNPN and CDR2 is SVGIG (reference sequence). The CDR3 DNA sequence: TGTGCCTGGAGTACCGGGACAGGGAGCAATCAGCCCCAGCATTTT. Translated: CAWSTGTGSNQPQHF.

This clone has only a few counts. The gene calls are TRBV29-1 and TRBJ1-1; D possibly corresponds to TRBD1 (5 bases). The V gene's germline CDR1 is SQVTM and CDR2 ANQGSEA. The CDR3 has 14 amino acids. V lost 7 bases to trimming and J lost 4 bases, with 19 bases between them. The CDR3 is CSARVNTGGTEAFF. The CDR3 DNA is TGCAGCGCTCGGGTCAATACAGGCGGCACTGAAGCTTTCTTT.

J is TRBJ2-7 and V is TRBV25-1; 12 positions agree with TRBD1. CDR1 and CDR2 (germline): MGHDK, SYGVNS. The CDR3 runs to 15 residues. With V trimmed by 8 bases and J by 4 bases, 9 bases remained unmatched. The CDR3 here is CASGSGDRGPYEQYF. In nucleotides, the CDR3 is TGTGCCAGCGGTTCAGGGGACAGGGGGCCTTACGAGCAGTACTTC.

The chain recombines TRBV11-2 with TRBJ2-7, with D tentatively TRBD1 (6 bases). V dropped 6 bases and J dropped 4 bases, with 16 bases sitting between them. Germline V gene sequence: CDR1 SGHAT, CDR2 FQNNGV. This CDR3 is built from 14 residues. The CDR3 region is CASSLQQGLYEQYF. The CDR3 bases are TGTGCCAGCAGTCTACAACAGGGCCTTTACGAGCAGTACTTC.